A single sample gave rise to the 11 T cell receptor beta chains below, sequenced in a study of blood T cells in healthy people across ages. Next came a second PCR, run for about 7 to 12 cycles, which used a sample-barcoded 5' primer along with a J-beta primer mix. TCRdb reprocessed the 5' RACE reads with MiXCR, giving one entry per CDR3 protein. Of 550,000 to 800,000 distinct CDR3 sequences listed, around 20% are singletons. Source material: blood. The receptors here all came from a man in his sixties or seventies in good health.

V gene TRBV20-1 combines with J gene TRBJ1-2, with 7 bases aligning to TRBD1. CDR3 length: 16 amino acids. V lost 0 bases and J lost 4; bases outside the gene matches: 11. Germline V gives CDR1 DFQATT, CDR2 SNEGSKA (reference sequence). CDR3 loop: CSARDIRGGGSYGYTF. The DNA of the CDR3 is TGCAGTGCTAGAGATATTCGGGGAGGGGGCAGCTATGGCTACACCTTC.

The DNA of the CDR3 is TGTGCCAGCAGTCTTGGCGATGGGGGGGACACTGAAGCTTTCTTT. This codes for CASSLGDGGDTEAFF. V usage is TRBV12-3 or TRBV12-4 and J usage is TRBJ1-1, with D maybe TRBD1 (5 bases). CDR3 length: 15 residues. The V end lost 5 bases, the J end lost 3 bases, and 16 bases lay between the germline ends.

This clonotype has ten or more counts. The chain carries TRBV20-1 and TRBJ2-7; no clear D. Germline V CDR1 and CDR2: DFQATT, SNEGSKA (reference sequence). Trimming removed 0 bases from V and 4 bases from J, with 4 bases in between. This CDR3 has 11 amino acids. The CDR3 is CSARDLYEQYF. The CDR3 DNA follows: TGCAGTGCTAGAGATCTTTACGAGCAGTACTTC.

The table lists this clonotype with a few counts. The chain employs TRBV3-1 and TRBJ2-5; D unresolved. Per germline, CDR1 LGHDT and CDR2 YNNKEL (reference sequence). The length of the CDR3 is 15 residues. Trimming took off 1 base at V and 2 bases at J, with 11 bases between the two ends. The CDR3 DNA reads TGTGCCAGCAGCCAAGGTCGGAGTGGACAAGAGACCCAGTACTTC. Residues: CASSQGRSGQETQYF.

In its sample, this clonotype was seen a few times. The gene calls are TRBV4-2 and TRBJ2-2, with TRBD2 matching 8 bases. Germline loops: CDR1 LGHNA, CDR2 YNFKEQ. The CDR3 spans 14 residues. Unmatched junction bases numbered 2, after V lost 2 bases and J lost 6 bases. The CDR3 DNA sequence: TGTGCCAGCAGCCAATCCGGGAGGGCCGGGGAGCTGTTTTTT. Translated: CASSQSGRAGELFF.

This clonotype has only a few counts. V is TRBV20-1 and J is TRBJ2-7, with 10 bases identical to TRBD1. CDR1 and CDR2 from the germline V gene are DFQATT and SNEGSKA (reference sequence). V shed 6 bases, J shed 2 bases, and the junction held 7 bases outside the gene matches. CDR3 length: 14 residues. CDR3 sequence: CSAGRDRGTYEQYF. The CDR3, as DNA: TGCAGTGCAGGGAGGGACAGGGGAACCTACGAGCAGTACTTC.

For this clonotype: This sequence may be a read error, since a much larger clone differs from it by one base. The missing conserved phenylalanine or tryptophan at the end of this CDR3 makes a read error likely. The chain joins TRBV2 to TRBJ1-1, with D hard to call. The CDR3 contains 11 residues. Deletions cut 5 bases from V and 1 base from J, with 2 bases between. CDR1 and CDR2 from the germline V gene are SNHLY and FYNNEI. DNA of the CDR3: TGTGCCAGCAGTCAGAACACTGAAGCTTTCCTT. It translates to CASSQNTEAFL.

The gene calls are TRBV28 and TRBJ2-2; TRBD2 aligns across 12 bases. The germline V gene has CDR1 MDHEN and CDR2 SYDVKM. The CDR3 is 19 residues long. The trim removed 8 bases at V and 6 bases at J, leaving 19 bases unmatched. The CDR3 here is CASSSGRASLGWMAGELFF. The CDR3 DNA sequence: TGTGCCAGCTCTAGCGGGAGGGCGAGTCTGGGGTGGATGGCCGGGGAGCTGTTTTTT.

This clonotype came up once. The genes are TRBV5-6 and TRBJ2-6; TRBD2 might be the D (5 bases). The CDR3 contains 17 residues. Germline lookup yields CDR1 SGHDT and CDR2 YYEEEE. Trimming removed 2 bases from V and 2 bases from J, with 14 bases in between. The CDR3 DNA reads TGTGCCAGCAGCTTAGCGTTCGGGGTGGCTGGGGCCAACGTCCTGACTTTC. Residues: CASSLAFGVAGANVLTF.

This clonotype has more than one count but fewer than ten. The chain couples TRBV20-1 to TRBJ2-3, with 8 bases that match TRBD2. The CDR3 is made up of 12 amino acids. Trimming removed 6 bases from V and 8 bases from J; junction bases left unmatched: 7. Germline V gives CDR1 DFQATT, CDR2 SNEGSKA (reference sequence). CDR3 sequence (DNA): TGCAGTGCCGCGGGGGGTGTGGGTACGCAGTATTTT. Translating gives CSAAGGVGTQYF.

This clonotype was detected only a few times. V is TRBV5-1 and J is TRBJ1-2; D is unresolved. Trimming took 0 bases from V and 4 from J, leaving 10 bases between them. This CDR3 spans 14 amino acids. Germline values: CDR1 SGHRS, CDR2 YFSETQ. CDR3 in amino acids: CASSLAGNGYGYTF. The CDR3 DNA is TGCGCCAGCAGCTTGGCCGGAAATGGCTATGGCTACACCTTC.